This TCR beta chain appears in the sequencing data of a study of blood T cells in healthy people across ages. Germline V gives CDR1 LGHDT, CDR2 YNNKEL (reference sequence). The CDR3 spans 13 residues. The V and J ends lost 1 base and 7 bases respectively, with 11 bases between them. A sample-barcoded 5' primer and a J-beta primer mix were used in a second PCR of roughly 6 to 11 cycles. The study obtained at least 2.5 million CDR3-containing paired-end reads from every sample. One entry per CDR3 protein results from TCRdb running MiXCR on the 5' RACE reads. This sample has about 730,000 distinct CDR3 sequences, with roughly 44% found just once.

This sequence originates from a woman aged 55-70 years in good health. Sequencing was done on a sample of blood. This chain connects TRBV3-1 to TRBJ2-7, with a possible D match to TRBD2 (5 bases). The CDR3 loop is CASSQGGSAEQYF. CDR3 DNA sequence: TGTGCCAGCAGCCAAGGCGGGTCAGCGGAGCAGTACTTC.